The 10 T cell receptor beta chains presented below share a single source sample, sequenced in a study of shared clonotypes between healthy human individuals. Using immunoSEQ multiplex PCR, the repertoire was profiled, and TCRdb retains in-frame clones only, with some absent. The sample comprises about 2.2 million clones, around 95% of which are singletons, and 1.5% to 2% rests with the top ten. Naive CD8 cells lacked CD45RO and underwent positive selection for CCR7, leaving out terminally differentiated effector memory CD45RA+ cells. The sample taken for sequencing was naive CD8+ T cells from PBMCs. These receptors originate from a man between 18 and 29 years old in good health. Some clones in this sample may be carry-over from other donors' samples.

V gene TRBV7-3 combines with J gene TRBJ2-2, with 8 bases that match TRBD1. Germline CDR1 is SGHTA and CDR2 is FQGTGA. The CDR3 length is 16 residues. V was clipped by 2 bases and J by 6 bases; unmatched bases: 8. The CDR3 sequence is CASSLVTRGHSGELFF. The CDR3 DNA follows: TGTGCCAGCAGCTTAGTTACCAGGGGGCATTCCGGGGAGCTGTTTTTT.

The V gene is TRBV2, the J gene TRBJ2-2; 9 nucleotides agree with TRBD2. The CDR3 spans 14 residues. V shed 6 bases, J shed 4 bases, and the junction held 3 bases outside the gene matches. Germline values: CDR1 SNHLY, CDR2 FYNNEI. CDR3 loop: CASRGLAVTGELFF. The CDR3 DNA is TGTGCCAGCAGGGGACTAGCAGTCACCGGGGAGCTGTTTTTT. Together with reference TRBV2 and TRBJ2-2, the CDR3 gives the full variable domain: EPEVTQTPSHQVTQMGQEVILRCVPISNHLYFYWYRQILGQKVEFLVSFYNNEISEKSEIFDDQFSVERPDGSNFTLKIRSTKLEDSAMYFCASRGLAVTGELFFGEGSRLTVL.

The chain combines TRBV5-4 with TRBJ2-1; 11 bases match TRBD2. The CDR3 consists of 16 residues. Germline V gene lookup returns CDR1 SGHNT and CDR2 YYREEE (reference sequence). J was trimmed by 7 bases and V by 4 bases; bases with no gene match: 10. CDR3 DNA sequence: TGTGCCAGCAGCGCACGACTAGCGGGAATAGTGAATGAGCAGTTCTTC. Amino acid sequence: CASSARLAGIVNEQFF. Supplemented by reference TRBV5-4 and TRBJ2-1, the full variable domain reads ETGVTQSPTHLIKTRGQQVTLRCSSQSGHNTVSWYQQALGQGPQFIFQYYREEENGRGNFPPRFSGLQFPNYSSELNVNALELDDSALYLCASSARLAGIVNEQFFGPGTRLTVL.

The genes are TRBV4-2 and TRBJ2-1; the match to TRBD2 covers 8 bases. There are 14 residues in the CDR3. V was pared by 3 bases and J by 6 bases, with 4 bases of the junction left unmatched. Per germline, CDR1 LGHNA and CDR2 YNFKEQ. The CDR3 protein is CASSHSGVRNEQFF. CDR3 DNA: TGTGCCAGCAGCCATAGCGGGGTACGCAATGAGCAGTTCTTC.

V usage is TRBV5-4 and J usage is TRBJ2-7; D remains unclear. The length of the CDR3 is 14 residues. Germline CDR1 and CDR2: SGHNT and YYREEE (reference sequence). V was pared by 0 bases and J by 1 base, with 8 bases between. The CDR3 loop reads CASSLAIGSYEQYF. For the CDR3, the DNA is TGTGCCAGCAGCTTGGCCATAGGGTCCTACGAGCAGTACTTC.

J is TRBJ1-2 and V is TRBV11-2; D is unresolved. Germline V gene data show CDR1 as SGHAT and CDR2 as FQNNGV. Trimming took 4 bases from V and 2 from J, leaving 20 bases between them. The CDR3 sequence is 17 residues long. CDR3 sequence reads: CASSYLRTDHSNYGYTF. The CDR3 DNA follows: TGTGCCAGCAGCTATCTCCGGACTGATCATAGCAACTATGGCTACACCTTC.

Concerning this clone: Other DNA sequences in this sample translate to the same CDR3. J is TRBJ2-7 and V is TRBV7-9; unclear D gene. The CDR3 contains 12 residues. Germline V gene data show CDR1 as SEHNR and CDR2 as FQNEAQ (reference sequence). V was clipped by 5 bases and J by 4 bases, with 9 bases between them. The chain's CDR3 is CASSPTLYEQYF. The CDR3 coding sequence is TGTGCCAGCAGCCCGACTCTATACGAGCAGTACTTC.

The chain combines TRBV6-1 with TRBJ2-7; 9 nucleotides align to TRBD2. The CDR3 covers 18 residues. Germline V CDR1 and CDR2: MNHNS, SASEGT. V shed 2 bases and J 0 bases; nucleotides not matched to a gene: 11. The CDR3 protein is CASSETRFLAGISYEQYF. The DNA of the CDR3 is TGTGCCAGCAGTGAAACGCGCTTCCTAGCGGGAATCTCCTACGAGCAGTACTTC.

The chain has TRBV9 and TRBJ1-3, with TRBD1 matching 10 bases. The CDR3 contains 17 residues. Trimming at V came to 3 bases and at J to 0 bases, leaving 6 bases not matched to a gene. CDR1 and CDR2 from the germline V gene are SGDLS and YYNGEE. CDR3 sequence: CASSAWDRGSSGNTIYF. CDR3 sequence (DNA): TGTGCCAGCAGCGCCTGGGACAGGGGAAGCTCTGGAAACACCATATATTTT. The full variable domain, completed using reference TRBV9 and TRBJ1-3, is DSGVTQTPKHLITATGQRVTLRCSPRSGDLSVYWYQQSLDQGLQFLIQYYNGEERAKGNILERFSAQQFPDLHSELNLSSLELGDSALYFCASSAWDRGSSGNTIYFGEGSWLTVV.

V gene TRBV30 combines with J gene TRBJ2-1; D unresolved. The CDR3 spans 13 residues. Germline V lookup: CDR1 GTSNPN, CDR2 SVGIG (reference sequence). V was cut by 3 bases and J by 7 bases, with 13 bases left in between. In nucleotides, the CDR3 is TGTGCCTGGAGCCGGGCCCTCGGGAATGAGCAGTTCTTC. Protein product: CAWSRALGNEQFF.